This T cell receptor beta chain came from a study of T cells of healthy individuals. A single record per CDR3 protein comes from TCRdb applying MiXCR to the 5' RACE reads. The sample shows tens of thousands of distinct CDR3 sequences, roughly 16% of them seen only once. This clonotype was sampled from a human donor in good health.

The CDR3 protein is CSASRGELADTQYF. CDR3 sequence (DNA): TGCAGTGCTAGTCGCGGGGAGCTTGCAGATACGCAGTATTTT. The V call is TRBV20-1, the J call TRBJ2-3, with D maybe TRBD2 (6 bases). CDR3 size: 14 residues. Trimming took 3 bases from V and 4 from J, leaving 14 bases between them. Germline V CDR1 and CDR2: DFQATT, SNEGSKA (reference sequence).